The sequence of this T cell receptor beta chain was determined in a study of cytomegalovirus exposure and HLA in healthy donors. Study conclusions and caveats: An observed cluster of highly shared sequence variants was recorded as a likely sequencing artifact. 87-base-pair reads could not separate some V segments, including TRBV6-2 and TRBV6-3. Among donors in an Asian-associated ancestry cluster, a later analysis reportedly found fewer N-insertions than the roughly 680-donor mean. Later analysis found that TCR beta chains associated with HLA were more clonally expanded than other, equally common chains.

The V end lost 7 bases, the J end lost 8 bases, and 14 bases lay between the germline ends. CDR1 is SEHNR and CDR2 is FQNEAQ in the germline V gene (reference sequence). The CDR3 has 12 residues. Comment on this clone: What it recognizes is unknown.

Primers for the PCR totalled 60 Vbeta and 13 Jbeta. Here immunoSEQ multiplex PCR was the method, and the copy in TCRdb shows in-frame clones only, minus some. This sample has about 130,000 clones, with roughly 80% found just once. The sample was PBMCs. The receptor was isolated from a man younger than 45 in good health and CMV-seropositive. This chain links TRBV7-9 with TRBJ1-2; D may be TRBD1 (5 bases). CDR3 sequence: CASTTMGGGYTF. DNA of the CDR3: TGTGCCAGCACCACAATGGGGGGGGGCTACACCTTC.